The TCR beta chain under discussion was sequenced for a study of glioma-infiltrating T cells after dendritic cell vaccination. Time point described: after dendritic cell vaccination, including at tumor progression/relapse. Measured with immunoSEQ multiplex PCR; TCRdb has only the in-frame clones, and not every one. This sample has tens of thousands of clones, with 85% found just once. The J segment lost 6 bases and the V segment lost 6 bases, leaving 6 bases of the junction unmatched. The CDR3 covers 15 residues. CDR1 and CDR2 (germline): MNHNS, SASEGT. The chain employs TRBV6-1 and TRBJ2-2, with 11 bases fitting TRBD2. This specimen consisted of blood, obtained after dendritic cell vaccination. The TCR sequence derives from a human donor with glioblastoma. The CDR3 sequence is CASSVLAGVPGELFF. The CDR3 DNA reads TGTGCCAGCAGCGTACTAGCGGGAGTGCCCGGGGAGCTGTTTTTT.